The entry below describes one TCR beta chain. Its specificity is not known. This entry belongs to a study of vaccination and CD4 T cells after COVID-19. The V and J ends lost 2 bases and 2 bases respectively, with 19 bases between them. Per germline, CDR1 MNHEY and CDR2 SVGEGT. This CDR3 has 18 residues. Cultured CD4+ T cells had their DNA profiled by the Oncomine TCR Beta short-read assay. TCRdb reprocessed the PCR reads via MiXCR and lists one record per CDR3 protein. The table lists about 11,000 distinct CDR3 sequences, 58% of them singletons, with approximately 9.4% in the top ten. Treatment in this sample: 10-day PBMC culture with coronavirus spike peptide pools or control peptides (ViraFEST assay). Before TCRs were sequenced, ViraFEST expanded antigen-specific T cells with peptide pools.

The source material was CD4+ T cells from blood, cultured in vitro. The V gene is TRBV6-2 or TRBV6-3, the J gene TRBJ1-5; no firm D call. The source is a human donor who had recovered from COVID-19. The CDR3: CASSYPYGGSERNQPQHF. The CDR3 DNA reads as TGTGCCAGCAGTTACCCCTACGGTGGGAGTGAGCGCAATCAGCCCCAGCATTTT.